This T cell receptor (beta chain) was sequenced in a study of regulatory T cells in long-lasting Graves disease. Whole-study findings and limits: Persistent disease samples used TRBV28, TRBJ1-2 and TRBJ2-5 preferentially.

A few counts support this clonotype. Its antigen is undetermined. CDR3-region Arm-PCR and iRepertoire HTBI primers produced the TCR beta libraries. TCRdb used MiXCR to reprocess the multiplex PCR reads, holding one entry per CDR3 protein. The data contain about 440,000 distinct CDR3 sequences, 15% of them singletons. Regarding time point: newly diagnosed GD, antithyroid drugs for less than 3 months. From PBMCs, RNA was extracted and then used to make the TCR library. Trimming took 0 bases from V and 9 from J, leaving 17 bases between them. The CDR3 contains 15 residues. The germline CDR1 and CDR2 sequences are SGHAT and FQNNGV. The sample was also reused in another study, on T cells in Graves' hyperthyroidism and ophthalmopathy. That work contributes: Initially, a first-round RT-PCR of the TCR CDR3 employed the HTBI primer set. In the blood, most expanded thyroid clonotypes above 0.001 appeared as well.

The chain couples TRBV11-2 to TRBJ1-1; possible D gene TRBD1, 6 bases. The receptor was isolated from a woman in her twenties or thirties with Graves disease. The specimen comprised peripheral blood mononuclear cells (PBMCs), sampled at new diagnosis, from a patient treated with antithyroid drugs. DNA of the CDR3: TGTGCCAGCAGCTTAGAGCGGGCAGGGACACTGAAAGCTTTCTTT. Translated, it gives CASSLERAGTLKAFF.